Listed below are T cell receptor beta chains from one sample, sequenced in a study of cytomegalovirus exposure and HLA in healthy donors. Using immunoSEQ multiplex PCR, the repertoire was profiled, and TCRdb retains in-frame clones only, with some absent. The table has 90,000 to 95,000 clones, over 75% seen once. The sequenced sample was PBMCs. These receptors all come from a man aged 18 to 30 in good health and CMV-seronegative. The CDR3 runs from the conserved cysteine through the conserved F or W. The D gene is left open where the match is weak. Rows give clone size only sometimes, using once, few, many, or a class for an expanded clone.

D: -; size: -; V: TRBV5-4; J: TRBJ2-7; CDR3: CASSPPPWQGSSYEQYF; DNA: TGTGCCAGCAGCCCGCCCCCTTGGCAGGGATCCTCCTACGAGCAGTACTTC
D: -; size: -; V: TRBV19; J: TRBJ1-1; CDR3: CASSTDRGDTEAFF; DNA: TGTGCCAGTAGTACGGACCGGGGGGACACTGAAGCTTTCTTT
D: -; size: -; V: TRBV19; J: TRBJ2-1; CDR3: CASSIRIGGDSYNEQFF; DNA: TGTGCCAGTAGTATAAGGATCGGCGGGGACTCCTACAATGAGCAGTTCTTC
D: -; size: few; V: TRBV4-1; J: TRBJ2-7; CDR3: CASSQDLGGARPYEQYF; DNA: TGCGCCAGCAGCCAGGATTTAGGGGGGGCACGACCCTACGAGCAGTACTTC
D: -; size: -; V: TRBV4-2; J: TRBJ1-1; CDR3: CASSQARGYSRRANTEAFF; DNA: TGTGCCAGCAGCCAAGCTCGGGGATACAGTCGTAGGGCGAACACTGAAGCTTTCTTT
D: -; size: once; V: TRBV4-1; J: TRBJ1-6; CDR3: CASSPPNSLPGSVESPLHF; DNA: TGCGCCAGCAGCCCCCCGAACTCCCTTCCCGGGTCGGTAGAATCACCCCTCCACTTT
D: TRBD1; size: -; V: TRBV30; J: TRBJ1-5; CDR3: CAWSELGTGGYGNQPQHF; DNA: TGTGCCTGGAGTGAGCTGGGAACAGGGGGATATGGCAATCAGCCCCAGCATTTT
D: -; size: -; V: TRBV2; J: TRBJ1-1; CDR3: CASSRQAMNTEAFF; DNA: TGTGCCAGCAGTAGACAGGCGATGAACACTGAAGCTTTCTTT
D: -; size: -; V: TRBV28; J: TRBJ1-1; CDR3: CASSSQALNTEAFF; DNA: TGTGCCAGCAGTTCCCAGGCCCTGAACACTGAAGCTTTCTTT
D: TRBD2; size: -; V: TRBV28; J: TRBJ2-4; CDR3: CASRSFKVAGGKNIQYF; DNA: TGTGCCAGCAGATCCTTTAAAGTAGCGGGGGGCAAAAACATTCAGTACTTC
D: TRBD1; size: -; V: TRBV5-1; J: TRBJ2-3; CDR3: CASSSGTGGPDTQYF; DNA: TGCGCCAGCAGTTCCGGGACAGGGGGACCAGATACGCAGTATTTT
D: -; size: once; V: TRBV15; J: TRBJ1-3; CDR3: CATSRDRSSGNTIYF; DNA: TGTGCCACCAGCAGAGATCGTTCCTCTGGAAACACCATATATTTT
D: TRBD2; size: -; V: TRBV7-9; J: TRBJ2-2; CDR3: CASSSRRGGGYTGELFF; DNA: TGTGCCAGCAGCTCTCGCCGCGGGGGGGGTTACACCGGGGAGCTGTTTTTT
D: -; size: -; V: TRBV6-5; J: TRBJ1-3; CDR3: CASTKHSGNTIYF; DNA: TGTGCCAGCACCAAACACTCTGGAAACACCATATATTTT
D: -; size: -; V: TRBV19; J: TRBJ1-1; CDR3: CASSIGQSTEAFF; DNA: TGTGCCAGTAGTATAGGACAGTCTACTGAAGCTTTCTTT
D: -; size: few; V: TRBV6-5; J: TRBJ1-1; CDR3: CASSPSWADNTEAFF; DNA: TGTGCCAGCAGTCCCTCGTGGGCAGACAACACTGAAGCTTTCTTT
D: -; size: -; V: TRBV10-3; J: TRBJ1-2; CDR3: CAISEGENAGGYTF; DNA: TGTGCCATCAGTGAGGGAGAGAATGCGGGTGGCTACACCTTC
D: -; size: few; V: TRBV18; J: TRBJ2-7; CDR3: CASSPKGQHSYEQYF; DNA: TGTGCCAGCTCACCTAAAGGACAGCACTCCTACGAGCAGTACTTC
D: TRBD1; size: -; V: TRBV18; J: TRBJ2-5; CDR3: CASSRGQGGETQYF; DNA: TGTGCCAGCTCAAGAGGACAGGGGGGAGAGACCCAGTACTTC
D: -; size: -; V: TRBV29-1; J: TRBJ1-2; CDR3: CSDGDGYTF; DNA: TGCAGCGACGGGGATGGCTACACCTTC
D: -; size: -; V: TRBV7-2; J: TRBJ2-2; CDR3: CASSQGRTVSTGELFF; DNA: TGTGCCAGCAGCCAGGGCAGGACAGTATCCACCGGGGAGCTGTTTTTT
D: TRBD1; size: -; V: TRBV11-3; J: TRBJ2-1; CDR3: CASSFSSGGTGRNEQFF; DNA: TGTGCCAGCAGCTTTTCTTCCGGTGGGACAGGGAGGAATGAGCAGTTCTTC
D: TRBD2; size: -; V: TRBV6-5; J: TRBJ2-3; CDR3: CASSSSGVVGDTQYF; DNA: TGTGCCAGCAGTTCTAGCGGGGTGGTGGGAGATACGCAGTATTTT
D: TRBD2; size: -; V: TRBV6-4; J: TRBJ2-1; CDR3: CASSDSAGGYNEQFF; DNA: TGTGCCAGCAGTGACTCAGCGGGGGGTTACAATGAGCAGTTCTTC
D: -; size: -; V: TRBV21-1; J: TRBJ1-5; CDR3: CASSSRQVQSTAQHF; DNA: TGTGCCAGCAGCTCCCGACAGGTGCAGAGCACGGCCCAGCATTTT